Below, 3 T cell receptor beta chains from the same sample are listed, as sequenced in a study of long-term antiretroviral therapy in people with HIV. The immunoSEQ assay was v3.0, run at survey level. The method was immunoSEQ multiplex PCR; TCRdb's version includes in-frame clones alone and lacks a portion of them. The sample holds about 33,000 clones; around 97% are singletons and the top ten take 2.5% to 3%. Sequenced here: unsorted PBMCs, sampled 6.9 years after starting antiretroviral therapy. The receptors come from a man under 40 with HIV.

The V and J genes are TRBV7-2 and TRBJ2-5; D call uncertain. The germline V gene encodes CDR1 SGHTA and CDR2 FQGNSA. Between the trimmed V and J ends, which lost 1 base and 5 bases, there was a span of 8 bases. This CDR3 contains 13 residues. DNA for the CDR3: TGTGCCAGCAGCTTAGTGGTTGAGGAGACCCAGTACTTC. Amino acids: CASSLVVEETQYF.

V and J are TRBV5-1 and TRBJ2-5; D not certain. With 0 bases removed from V and 5 bases from J, the gap between germline ends came to 2 bases. Germline V gene data show CDR1 as SGHRS and CDR2 as YFSETQ. The CDR3 extends over 11 amino acids. As DNA, the CDR3 is TGCGCCAGCAGCTTGGCCGAGACCCAGTACTTC. This sequence encodes CASSLAETQYF.

The gene calls are TRBV19 and TRBJ1-2, with D perhaps TRBD1 (6 bases). In germline, CDR1 is LNHDA, CDR2 SQIVND (reference sequence). There are 14 residues in the CDR3. The V gene lost 5 bases and the J gene lost 4 bases, with 14 bases spanning the gap. The CDR3: CASSASGTLYGYTF. CDR3 nucleotide sequence: TGTGCCAGTAGTGCTTCCGGGACACTCTATGGCTACACCTTC.